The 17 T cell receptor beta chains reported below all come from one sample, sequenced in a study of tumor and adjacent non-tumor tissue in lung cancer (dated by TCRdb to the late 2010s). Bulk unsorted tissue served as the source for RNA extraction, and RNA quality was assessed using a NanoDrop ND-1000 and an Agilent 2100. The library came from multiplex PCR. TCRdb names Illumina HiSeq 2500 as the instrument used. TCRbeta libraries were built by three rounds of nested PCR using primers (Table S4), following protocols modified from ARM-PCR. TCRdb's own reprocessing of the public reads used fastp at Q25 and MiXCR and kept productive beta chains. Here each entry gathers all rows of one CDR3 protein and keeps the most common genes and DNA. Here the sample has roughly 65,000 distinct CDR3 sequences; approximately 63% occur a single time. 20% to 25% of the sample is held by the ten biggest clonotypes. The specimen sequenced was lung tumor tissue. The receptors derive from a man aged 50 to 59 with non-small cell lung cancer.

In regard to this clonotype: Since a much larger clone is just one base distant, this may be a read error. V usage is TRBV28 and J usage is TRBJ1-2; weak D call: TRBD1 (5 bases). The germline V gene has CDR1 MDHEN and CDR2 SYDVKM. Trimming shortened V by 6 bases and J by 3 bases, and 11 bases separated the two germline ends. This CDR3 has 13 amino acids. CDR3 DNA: TGTGCCAGCAGGTTGGGGCTCCACTATGGCTACACCTTC. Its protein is CASRLGLHYGYTF.

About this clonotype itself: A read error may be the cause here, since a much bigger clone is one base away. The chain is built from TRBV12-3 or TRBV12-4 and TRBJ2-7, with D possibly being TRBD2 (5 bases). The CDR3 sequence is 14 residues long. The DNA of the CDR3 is TGTGCCAGCAATTTAGGCGGCCCCGAGGGCGAGCAGTACTTC. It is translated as CASNLGGPEGEQYF.

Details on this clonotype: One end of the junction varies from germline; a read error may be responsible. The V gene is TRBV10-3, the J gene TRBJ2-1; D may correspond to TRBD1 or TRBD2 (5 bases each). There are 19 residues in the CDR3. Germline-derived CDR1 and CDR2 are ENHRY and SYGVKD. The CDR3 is CGISESGQGSPSRHNELFF. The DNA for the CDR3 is TGTGGCATCAGTGAGTCGGGGCAGGGAAGCCCCTCCAGGCACAATGAGCTGTTCTTC.

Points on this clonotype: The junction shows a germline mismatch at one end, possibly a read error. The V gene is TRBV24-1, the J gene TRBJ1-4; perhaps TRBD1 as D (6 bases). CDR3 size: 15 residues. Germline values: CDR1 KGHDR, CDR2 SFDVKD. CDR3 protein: CVTSENRETNEKLFF. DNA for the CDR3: TGTGTCACCAGTGAAAACAGGGAGACTAATGAAAAACTGTTTTTT.

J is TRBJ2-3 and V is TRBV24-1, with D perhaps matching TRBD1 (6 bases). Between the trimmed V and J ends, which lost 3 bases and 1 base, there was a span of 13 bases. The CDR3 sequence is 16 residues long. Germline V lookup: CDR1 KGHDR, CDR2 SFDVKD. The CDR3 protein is CATSDLQGSGTDTQYF. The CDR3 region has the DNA TGTGCCACCAGTGATCTTCAGGGGTCCGGCACAGATACGCAGTATTTT.

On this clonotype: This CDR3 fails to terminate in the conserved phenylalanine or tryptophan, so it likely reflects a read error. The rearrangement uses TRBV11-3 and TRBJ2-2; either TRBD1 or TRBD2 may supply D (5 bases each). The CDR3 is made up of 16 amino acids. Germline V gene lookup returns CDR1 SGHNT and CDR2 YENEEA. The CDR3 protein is CASSLGAGTNTWELFS. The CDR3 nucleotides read TGTGCCAGCAGCTTAGGGGCAGGGACGAACACCTGGGAACTGTTTTCT.

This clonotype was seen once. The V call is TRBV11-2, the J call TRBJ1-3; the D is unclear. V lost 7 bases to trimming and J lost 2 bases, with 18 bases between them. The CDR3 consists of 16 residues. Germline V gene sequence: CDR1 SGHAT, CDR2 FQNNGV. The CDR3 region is CASNDMVTTAGNTIYF. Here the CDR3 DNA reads TGTGCCAGCAACGATATGGTGACTACCGCTGGAAACACCATATATTTT.

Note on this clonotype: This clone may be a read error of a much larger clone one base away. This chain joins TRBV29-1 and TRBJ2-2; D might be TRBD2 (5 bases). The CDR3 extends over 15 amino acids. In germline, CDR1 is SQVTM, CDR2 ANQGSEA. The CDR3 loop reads CSAIAGLTNTGKLFF. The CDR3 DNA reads TGCAGCGCCATTGCCGGCCTCACCAACACCGGGAAGCTGTTTTTT.

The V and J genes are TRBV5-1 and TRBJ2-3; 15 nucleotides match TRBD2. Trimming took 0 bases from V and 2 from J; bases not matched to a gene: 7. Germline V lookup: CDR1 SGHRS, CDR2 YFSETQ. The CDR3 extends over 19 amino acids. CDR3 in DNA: TGCGCCAGCAGCTTGGCCTGGGGACTAGCGGGGGGCCTCACAGATACGCAGTATTTT. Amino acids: CASSLAWGLAGGLTDTQYF.

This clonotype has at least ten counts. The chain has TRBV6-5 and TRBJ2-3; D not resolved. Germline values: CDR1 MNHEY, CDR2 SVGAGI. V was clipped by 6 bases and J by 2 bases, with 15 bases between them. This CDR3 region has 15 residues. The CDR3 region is CASSQERVNTDTQYF. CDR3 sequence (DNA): TGTGCCAGCAGCCAAGAGCGTGTGAACACAGATACGCAGTATTTT.

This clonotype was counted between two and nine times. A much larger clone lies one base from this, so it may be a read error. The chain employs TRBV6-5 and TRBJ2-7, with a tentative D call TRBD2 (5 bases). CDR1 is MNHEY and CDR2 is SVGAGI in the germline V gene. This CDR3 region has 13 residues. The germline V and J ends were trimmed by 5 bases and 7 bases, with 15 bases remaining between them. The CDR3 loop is CASSLVGVREQYF. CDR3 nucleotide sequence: TGTGCCAGCAGTCTAGTGGGAGTTAGGGAGCAGTACTTC.

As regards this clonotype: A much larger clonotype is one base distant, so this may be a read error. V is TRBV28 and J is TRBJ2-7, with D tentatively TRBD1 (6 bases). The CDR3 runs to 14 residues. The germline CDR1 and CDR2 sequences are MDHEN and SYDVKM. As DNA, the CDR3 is TGTGTCAGCAGTGGCACAGGGCCCCCCTACGAGCAGTACTTC. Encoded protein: CVSSGTGPPYEQYF.

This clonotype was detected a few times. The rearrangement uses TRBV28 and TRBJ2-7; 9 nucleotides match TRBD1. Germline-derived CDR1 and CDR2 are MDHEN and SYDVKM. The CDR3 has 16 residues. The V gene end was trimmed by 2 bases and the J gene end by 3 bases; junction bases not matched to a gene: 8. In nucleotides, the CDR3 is TGTGCCAGCAGTTTAAGGGACAGGGCTGGGTTCTACGAGCAGTACTTC. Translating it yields CASSLRDRAGFYEQYF.

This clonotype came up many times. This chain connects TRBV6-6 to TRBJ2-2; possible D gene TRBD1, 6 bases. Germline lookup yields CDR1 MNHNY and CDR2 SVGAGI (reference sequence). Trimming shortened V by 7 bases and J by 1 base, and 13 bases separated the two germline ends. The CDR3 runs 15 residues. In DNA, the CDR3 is TGTGCCAGCACCAACCCGACAGGGAACACCGGGGAGCTGTTTTTT. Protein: CASTNPTGNTGELFF.

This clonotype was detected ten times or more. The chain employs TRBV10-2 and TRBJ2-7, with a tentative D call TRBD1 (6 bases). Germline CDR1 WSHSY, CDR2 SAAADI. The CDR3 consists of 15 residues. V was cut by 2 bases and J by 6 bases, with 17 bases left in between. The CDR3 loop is CASSEAGQPIIEQYF. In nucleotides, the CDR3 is TGCGCCAGCAGTGAGGCAGGACAGCCTATTATCGAGCAGTACTTC.

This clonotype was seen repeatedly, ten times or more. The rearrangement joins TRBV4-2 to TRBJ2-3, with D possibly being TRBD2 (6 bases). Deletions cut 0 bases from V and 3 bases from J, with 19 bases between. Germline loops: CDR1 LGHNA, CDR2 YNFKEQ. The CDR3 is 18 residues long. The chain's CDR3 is CASSQDVSGASATDTQYF. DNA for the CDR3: TGTGCCAGCAGCCAAGATGTGTCCGGGGCTAGCGCAACAGATACGCAGTATTTT.

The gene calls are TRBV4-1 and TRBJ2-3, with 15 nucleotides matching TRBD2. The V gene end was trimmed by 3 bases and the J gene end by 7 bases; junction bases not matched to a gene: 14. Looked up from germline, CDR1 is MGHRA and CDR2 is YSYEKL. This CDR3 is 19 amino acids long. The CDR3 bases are TGCGCCAGCAGCCACCCGGGACTAGCGGGGGGTCCATTCCGGAATACGCAGTATTTT. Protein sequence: CASSHPGLAGGPFRNTQYF.